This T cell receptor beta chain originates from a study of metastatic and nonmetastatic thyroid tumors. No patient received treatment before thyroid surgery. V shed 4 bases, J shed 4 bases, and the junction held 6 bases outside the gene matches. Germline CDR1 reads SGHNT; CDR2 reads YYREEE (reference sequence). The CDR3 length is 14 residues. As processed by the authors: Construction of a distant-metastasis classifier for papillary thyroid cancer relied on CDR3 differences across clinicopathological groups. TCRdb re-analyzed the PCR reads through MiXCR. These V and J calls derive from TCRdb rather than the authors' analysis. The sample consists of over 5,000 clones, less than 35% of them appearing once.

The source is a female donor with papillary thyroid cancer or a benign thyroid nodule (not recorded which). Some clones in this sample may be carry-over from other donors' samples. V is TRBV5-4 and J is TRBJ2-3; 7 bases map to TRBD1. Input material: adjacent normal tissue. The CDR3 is CASSLRQGSDTQYF. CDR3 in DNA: TGTGCCAGCAGCCTACGACAGGGCTCAGATACGCAGTATTTT.